These T cell receptor beta chains were read from a single sample in a study of shared clonotypes between healthy human individuals. Measured with immunoSEQ multiplex PCR; TCRdb has only the in-frame clones, and not every one. The data show more than 900,000 clones, approximately 80% seen once. Sequencing was done on a sample of memory CD4+ T cells from PBMCs. Receptors originate from a young man in good health. Some clones in this sample may be carry-over from other donors' samples. The CDR3 runs from the conserved cysteine through the conserved F or W. Each record gives: CDR3 DNA, CDR3 protein, J gene, clone size, V gene, D gene. A D gene is named only where the DNA matches it firmly. Size is omitted from some rows. Given values are once, few, many or a class for expanded clones.

cdr3_nt: TGTGCCAGCAGTGAGTTCGCAGGGCCCTACTATGGCTACACCTTC
cdr3_aa: CASSEFAGPYYGYTF
j_call: TRBJ1-2
clone_size: many
v_call: TRBV2
d_call: -

cdr3_nt: TGTGCCAGCAGTCCGGCCCGCAGGGGCCCCTACGAGCAGTACTTC
cdr3_aa: CASSPARRGPYEQYF
j_call: TRBJ2-7
clone_size: few
v_call: TRBV28
d_call: -

cdr3_nt: TGTGCCAGCAGTTCCGGGACAGGGGACAACGAGCAGTACTTC
cdr3_aa: CASSSGTGDNEQYF
j_call: TRBJ2-7
clone_size: -
v_call: TRBV7-6
d_call: TRBD1

cdr3_nt: TGTGCCAGCAGTCCCATTCAGCGGGAGCAGTACTTC
cdr3_aa: CASSPIQREQYF
j_call: TRBJ2-7
clone_size: -
v_call: TRBV28
d_call: -

cdr3_nt: TGTGCCAGCAGCTCGAATGGCCCGGACCTCCGCTATGGCTACACCTTC
cdr3_aa: CASSSNGPDLRYGYTF
j_call: TRBJ1-2
clone_size: once
v_call: TRBV11-1
d_call: -

cdr3_nt: TGTGCCAGCAGCTTTCAAACGGAGGGCCGGGATGAGCAGTTCTTC
cdr3_aa: CASSFQTEGRDEQFF
j_call: TRBJ2-1
clone_size: -
v_call: TRBV13
d_call: -

cdr3_nt: TGTGCCAGCAGTAAACAAACGTTGGACTATGGCTACACCTTC
cdr3_aa: CASSKQTLDYGYTF
j_call: TRBJ1-2
clone_size: -
v_call: TRBV7-9
d_call: -

cdr3_nt: TGTGCCAGCTCACCACGGGTTTATGCCACTGAAGCTTTCTTC
cdr3_aa: CASSPRVYATEAFF
j_call: TRBJ1-1
clone_size: -
v_call: TRBV18
d_call: -

cdr3_nt: TGTGCCAGCAGTCCGGGACCGAGGGTAGCAGATACGCAGTATTTT
cdr3_aa: CASSPGPRVADTQYF
j_call: TRBJ2-3
clone_size: -
v_call: TRBV6-1
d_call: -

cdr3_nt: TGCGCCAGCAGCCTCCCCGGGACCAACATTCAGTACTTC
cdr3_aa: CASSLPGTNIQYF
j_call: TRBJ2-4
clone_size: -
v_call: TRBV4-1
d_call: -

cdr3_nt: TGTGCCATCCCTCCCCGCCGCCCCGGCGGTAAAGAGACCCAGTACTTC
cdr3_aa: CAIPPRRPGGKETQYF
j_call: TRBJ2-5
clone_size: once
v_call: TRBV28
d_call: -